This TCR beta chain was sequenced for a study of blood T cell repertoires in COVID-19. Study background: In each case, the material was cDNA or gDNA derived from T cells, B-cell-depleted T cells, or PBMCs.

Enrollment of patients from Seattle took place during active infection, with longitudinal follow-up. This CDR3 comprises 15 residues. Per the germline V gene, CDR1 is KGHSH and CDR2 is LQKENI. Trimming at V came to 1 base and at J to 2 bases, leaving 2 bases not matched to a gene. As processed by the authors: How many nucleated cells were present was estimated from reference gene primer amplification. Produced via immunoSEQ multiplex PCR; TCRdb's table is partial and in-frame only. That table is the source of V, J and clone size, and D and trimming were worked out from the DNA. This table holds about 150,000 clones, approximately 83% found once.

V usage is TRBV18 and J usage is TRBJ2-1; 7 nucleotides align to TRBD1. This TCR came from a woman aged 60-70 years with COVID-19, enrolled during active disease. The sequenced sample was peripheral blood. The CDR3 bases are TGTGCCAGCTCACCACGGACAGGAACCTACAATGAGCAGTTCTTC. Translating it yields CASSPRTGTYNEQFF.